Listed here are 16 T cell receptor beta chains from one sample, sequenced in a study of T cells in Graves' hyperthyroidism and ophthalmopathy. Researchers amplified the TCR beta CDR3 regions from RNA transcripts. Primed by the HTBI set, a first-round RT-PCR was run on the TCR CDR3. TCRdb redid the calling of the multiplex PCR reads with MiXCR, one entry per CDR3 protein. The data show fewer than 250,000 distinct CDR3 sequences, around 24% seen once. The sample comprised blood. These receptors were obtained from a woman aged 40 to 50 with Graves' ophthalmopathy.

Comments on this clonotype: Given a much more abundant clone one base away, this may be a read error. This chain joins TRBV28 and TRBJ2-6, with D perhaps matching TRBD1 (6 bases). Per the germline V gene, CDR1 is MDHEN and CDR2 is SYDVKM. The CDR3 consists of 21 residues. CDR3 in amino acids: CASGFSRWDIKAYSGANVLTF. CDR3 in DNA: TGTGCCAGCGGTTTTAGCCGGTGGGACATCAAGGCTTACTCTGGGGCCAACGTCCTGACTTTC. Full variable domain (outside the CDR3, taken from reference TRBV28 and TRBJ2-6): DVKVTQSSRYLVKRTGEKVFLECVQDMDHENMFWYRQDPGLGLRLIYFSYDVKMKEKGDIPEGYSVSREKKERFSLILESASTNQTSMYLCASGFSRWDIKAYSGANVLTFGAGSRLTVL.

The J gene is TRBJ2-7, the V gene TRBV7-8; 9 bases match TRBD2. Germline V lookup: CDR1 SGHVS, CDR2 FQNEAQ. The CDR3 extends over 14 amino acids. V shed 4 bases, J shed 2 bases, and the junction held 3 bases outside the gene matches. The CDR3 DNA follows: TGTGCCAGCAGCTCGGTAGCGGGAGCCTACGAGCAGTACTTC. Residues: CASSSVAGAYEQYF.

This clonotype was observed at least ten times. V gene TRBV4-1 combines with J gene TRBJ2-4; no clear D. The CDR3 length is 15 residues. CDR1 is MGHRA and CDR2 is YSYEKL in the germline V gene. The V gene lost 0 bases and the J gene lost 0 bases, with 6 bases spanning the gap. This chain's CDR3 is CASSQDRVAKNIQYF. The CDR3 bases are TGCGCCAGCAGCCAAGACAGAGTAGCCAAAAACATTCAGTACTTC.

This clonotype has a count of ten or more. A much bigger clone sits one base away, suggesting this may be a read error. The CDR3 end shows no conserved phenylalanine or tryptophan, and so a read error is likely. The CDR3 loop is CASSYSSATGTYGYTL. The CDR3 DNA follows: TGTGCCAGCAGTTACTCGAGCGCGACAGGCACCTATGGCTACACCCTC. This chain uses TRBV6-5 with TRBJ1-2; D is possibly TRBD1 (6 bases). The CDR3 runs to 16 residues. V dropped 0 bases and J dropped 4 bases, with 15 bases sitting between them. Germline CDR1 and CDR2: MNHEY and SVGAGI.

This clonotype was seen many times. The chain carries TRBV4-1 and TRBJ1-5; 7 bases agree with TRBD1. There are 15 residues in the CDR3. Germline values: CDR1 MGHRA, CDR2 YSYEKL. Germline trimming cut 6 bases from V and 4 bases from J; bases unmatched to any gene: 9. Here the CDR3 reads CASRLTGTANQPQHF. DNA of the CDR3: TGCGCCAGCAGACTTACCGGGACAGCGAATCAGCCCCAGCATTTT.

This clonotype was seen at least ten times. The chain carries TRBV28 and TRBJ2-2; D uncertain. Trimming cost V 5 bases and J 6 bases, with 16 bases left between them. The germline V gene encodes CDR1 MDHEN and CDR2 SYDVKM. The CDR3 is made up of 15 amino acids. CDR3 sequence (DNA): TGTGCCAGCAGTACTTTTAAAGGGTTCGCCGGGGAGCTGTTTTTT. Its protein product is CASSTFKGFAGELFF. Filled out from reference TRBV28 and TRBJ2-2, the complete variable domain reads DVKVTQSSRYLVKRTGEKVFLECVQDMDHENMFWYRQDPGLGLRLIYFSYDVKMKEKGDIPEGYSVSREKKERFSLILESASTNQTSMYLCASSTFKGFAGELFFGEGSRLTVL.

This clonotype was detected ten times or more. This chain joins TRBV7-3 and TRBJ2-2; TRBD1 aligns across 8 bases. This CDR3 spans 14 amino acids. CDR1 is SGHTA, CDR2 FQGTGA, per germline. V shed 5 bases, J shed 4 bases, and the junction held 3 bases outside the gene matches. The CDR3 DNA is TGTGCCAGCAGCAGAGACAGGGGCACCGGGGAGCTGTTTTTT. Translation: CASSRDRGTGELFF.

In its sample, this clonotype was seen many times. The rearrangement uses TRBV5-1 and TRBJ1-2, with no clear D. CDR1 and CDR2 (germline): SGHRS, YFSETQ. This CDR3 comprises 15 residues. Trimming cost V 0 bases and J 8 bases, with 17 bases left between them. In DNA, the CDR3 is TGCGCCAGCAGCTTGGCAGTCAGAAGGGATTACGGCTACACCTTC. As protein: CASSLAVRRDYGYTF.

This clonotype was recorded at least ten times. The V gene is TRBV6-2 or TRBV6-3, the J gene TRBJ1-5; 8 bases are shared with TRBD1. V gave up 5 bases and J gave up 6 bases; unmatched junction bases: 6. The CDR3 contains 14 residues. Germline lookup yields CDR1 MNHEY and CDR2 SVGEGT. The CDR3 sequence: CASSPGGNSQPQHF. Written as DNA, the CDR3 is TGTGCCAGCAGTCCAGGGGGCAACAGTCAGCCCCAGCATTTT.

The chain joins TRBV15 to TRBJ2-5; the D gene is possibly TRBD1 (6 bases). The CDR3 has 14 residues. Between the trimmed V and J ends, which lost 1 base and 5 bases, there was a span of 11 bases. The germline CDR1 and CDR2 sequences are LNHNV and YYDKDF (reference sequence). The CDR3 loop is CATSRATQGETQYF. CDR3 DNA: TGTGCCACCAGCAGAGCCACCCAGGGGGAGACCCAGTACTTC.

This clonotype was recorded at least ten times. The gene calls are TRBV25-1 and TRBJ1-6; a weak D match, TRBD1 (5 bases). Trimming cost V 3 bases and J 10 bases, with 13 bases left between them. The germline gives CDR1 MGHDK, CDR2 SYGVNS. The CDR3 totals 14 residues. The CDR3 region is CASSDWDEDSPLHF. The DNA of the CDR3 is TGTGCCAGCAGTGATTGGGACGAGGACTCACCCCTCCACTTT.

The gene calls are TRBV20-1 and TRBJ2-7; no definite D call. The CDR3 is 13 residues long. Trimming left V 3 bases short and J 2 bases short, with 11 bases between. The V gene's germline CDR1 is DFQATT and CDR2 SNEGSKA (reference sequence). CDR3 in DNA: TGCAGTGCTAGTTACGGCAGCCCCTACGAGCAGTACTTC. It specifies CSASYGSPYEQYF.

The rearrangement joins TRBV12-5 to TRBJ1-1; no definite D call. Trimming took off 6 bases at V and 1 base at J, with 15 bases between the two ends. The CDR3 sequence is 15 residues long. Germline lookup yields CDR1 LGHNT and CDR2 FRNRAP. CDR3 in amino acids: CASGSSWAWNTEAFF. CDR3 sequence (DNA): TGTGCTAGTGGCTCGTCCTGGGCTTGGAACACTGAAGCTTTCTTT.

The V call is TRBV12-3 or TRBV12-4, the J call TRBJ2-7; the D call may be TRBD1 or TRBD2 (5 bases each). The ends were cut back, 6 bases at V and 0 bases at J, with 12 bases in the middle. This CDR3 has 14 amino acids. CDR3 nucleotide sequence: TGTGCCAGCAGCCCAGGGACGTACTCCTACGAGCAGTACTTC. It specifies CASSPGTYSYEQYF.

This clonotype was seen ten or more times. The rearrangement joins TRBV28 to TRBJ1-2; D possibly corresponds to TRBD1 (5 bases). This CDR3 has 13 residues. CDR1 is MDHEN, CDR2 SYDVKM, per germline. Trimming took off 7 bases at V and 4 bases at J, with 13 bases between the two ends. The CDR3 protein is CASIQGERYGYTF. In DNA form, the CDR3 reads TGTGCCAGCATCCAGGGTGAGCGCTATGGCTACACCTTC.

At least ten counts were recorded for this clonotype. This rearrangement joins TRBV6-5 to TRBJ2-2; perhaps TRBD1 as D (5 bases). The V gene's germline CDR1 is MNHEY and CDR2 SVGAGI. This CDR3 comprises 15 residues. V lost 2 bases to trimming and J lost 4 bases, with 11 bases between them. The CDR3 nucleotides read TGTGCCAGCAGTTACACCTTTACAGGCACCGGGGAGCTGTTTTTT. Translation gives CASSYTFTGTGELFF.